This T cell receptor (beta chain) was observed in a study of CD8 T cells in Susac syndrome. Study-level findings and limits: The relatively small number of individuals in the TCR sequencing and HLA analysis was acknowledged by the study.

RNA in amounts of roughly 0.5 to 1 ug was reverse transcribed with random hexamers. An immunoSEQ multiplex PCR amplified TCR beta CDR3 over 54 Vbeta and 13 Jbeta. TCRdb reprocessed the immunoSEQ multiplex PCR reads with MiXCR, giving one entry per CDR3 protein. The table includes 75,000 to 95,000 distinct CDR3 sequences, 91% detected once. On this clonotype: As yet, its antigen is unknown.

Germline V gives CDR1 SGDLS, CDR2 YYNGEE. This CDR3 spans 12 amino acids. V lost 2 bases, J lost 9 bases, and 9 bases lay in between. Negative isolation was applied to CD8+ and CD4+ T cells, and FACS enrichment was applied to TEMRA cells. The chain is built from TRBV9 and TRBJ1-5, with D perhaps matching TRBD1 (5 bases). This TCR came from a human donor with multiple sclerosis. Sequencing was done on a sample of CD8+ T cells from PBMCs. The CDR3 region is CASSVGDSPQHF. DNA for the CDR3: TGTGCCAGCAGCGTGGGGGATTCGCCCCAGCATTTT.